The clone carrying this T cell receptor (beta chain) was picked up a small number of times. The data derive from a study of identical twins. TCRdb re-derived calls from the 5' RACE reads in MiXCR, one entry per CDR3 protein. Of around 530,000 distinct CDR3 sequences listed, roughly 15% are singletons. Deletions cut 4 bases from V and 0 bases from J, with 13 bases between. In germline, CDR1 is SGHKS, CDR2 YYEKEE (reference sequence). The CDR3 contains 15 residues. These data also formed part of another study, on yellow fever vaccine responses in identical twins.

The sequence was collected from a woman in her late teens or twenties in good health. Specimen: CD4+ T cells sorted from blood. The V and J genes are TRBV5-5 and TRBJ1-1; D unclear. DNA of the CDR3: TGTGCCAGCAGCCCCTGGACGGGGATGAACACTGAAGCTTTCTTT. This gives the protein CASSPWTGMNTEAFF.